The entry below describes one TCR beta chain. The antigen remains undetermined. Measured with immunoSEQ multiplex PCR; TCRdb has only the in-frame clones, and not every one. Of 110,000 to 150,000 clones listed, 75% to 90% are singletons. This record comes from a study of T cell responses to AZD1222 COVID-19 vaccine. Study background: Pooled samples include second doses given at about 4 or 12 weeks. Findings of the study overall: Spike-specific TCR repertoires showed rising breadth and depth after two AZD1222 doses. Most donors were white British, females outnumbered males, and clonal diversity was possibly underestimated.

Germline V gives CDR1 MNHEY, CDR2 SMNVEV (reference sequence). The V end lost 2 bases, the J end lost 6 bases, and 18 bases lay between the germline ends. This CDR3 region has 16 residues. The sequence came from an adult in good health. The sequencing used peripheral blood, collected on day 0 of AZD1222 vaccination. This chain links TRBV27 with TRBJ2-3; D is tentatively TRBD1 or TRBD2 (6 bases each). This CDR3 reads CASSLSRGGFLDTQYF. Here the CDR3 DNA reads TGTGCCAGCAGTTTAAGCAGGGGAGGTTTTTTGGATACGCAGTATTTT.